This T cell receptor (beta chain) appears in the sequencing data of a study of blood T cell repertoires in COVID-19. Study-level background: Whether acute or convalescent, the COVID-19 samples came from the United States, Italy and Spain.

Participants' own reports of clinical history determined their cohort assignment. Each exposed participant met a COVID-19 case in the 2 weeks preceding study entry. The CDR3 loop spans 16 amino acids. Trimming left V 2 bases short and J 2 bases short, with 15 bases between. CDR1 is SEHNR and CDR2 is FQNEAQ in the germline V gene (reference sequence). Profiling relied on immunoSEQ multiplex PCR, and the TCRdb table lists in-frame clones only, not all of them. The table records 350,000 to 450,000 clones, just over 90% of them present only once. The chain carries TRBV7-9 and TRBJ1-1, with D uncertain. The source material was PBMCs or T cells enriched from blood (not recorded which). This receptor was identified in a woman aged 40 to 49 who had been exposed to COVID-19. In DNA, the CDR3 is TGTGCCAGCAGCTTAAGCGCGGGGTCAGCTAACACTGAAGCTTTCTTT. Translation: CASSLSAGSANTEAFF.